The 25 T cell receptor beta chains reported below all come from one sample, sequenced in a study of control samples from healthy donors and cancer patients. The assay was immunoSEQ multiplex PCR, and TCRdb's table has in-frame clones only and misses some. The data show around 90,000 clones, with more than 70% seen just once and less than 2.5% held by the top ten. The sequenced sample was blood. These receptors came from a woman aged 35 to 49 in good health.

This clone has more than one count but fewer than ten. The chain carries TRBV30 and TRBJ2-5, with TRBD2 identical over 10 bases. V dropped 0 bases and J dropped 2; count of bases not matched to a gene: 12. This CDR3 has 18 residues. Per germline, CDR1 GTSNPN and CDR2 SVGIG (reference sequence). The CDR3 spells CAWSVTFGASGGQETQYF. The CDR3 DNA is TGTGCCTGGAGTGTAACTTTCGGGGCTAGCGGGGGACAAGAGACCCAGTACTTC.

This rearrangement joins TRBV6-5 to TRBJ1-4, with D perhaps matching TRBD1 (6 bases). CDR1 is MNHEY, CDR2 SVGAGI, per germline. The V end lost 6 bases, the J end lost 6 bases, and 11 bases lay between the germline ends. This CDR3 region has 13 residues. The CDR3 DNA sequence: TGTGCCAGCAGATCGGCAGGGGATGAAAAACTGTTTTTT. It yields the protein CASRSAGDEKLFF.

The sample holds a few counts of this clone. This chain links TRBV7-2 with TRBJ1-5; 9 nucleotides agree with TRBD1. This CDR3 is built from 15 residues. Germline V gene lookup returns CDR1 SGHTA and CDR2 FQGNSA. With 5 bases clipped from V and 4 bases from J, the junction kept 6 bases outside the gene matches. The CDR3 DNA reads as TGTGCCAGCAGCCCGAACGGACAGGGGAATCAGCCCCAGCATTTT. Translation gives CASSPNGQGNQPQHF. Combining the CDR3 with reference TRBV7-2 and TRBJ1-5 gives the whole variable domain GAGVSQSPSNKVTEKGKDVELRCDPISGHTALYWYRQSLGQGLEFLIYFQGNSAPDKSGLPSDRFSAERTGGSVSTLTIQRTQQEDSAVYLCASSPNGQGNQPQHFGDGTRLSIL.

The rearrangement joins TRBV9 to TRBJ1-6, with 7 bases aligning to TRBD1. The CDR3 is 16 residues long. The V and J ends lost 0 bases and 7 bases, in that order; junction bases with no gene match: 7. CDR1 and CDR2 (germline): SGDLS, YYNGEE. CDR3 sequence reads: CASSVAPDRVNSPLHF. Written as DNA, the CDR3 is TGTGCCAGCAGCGTAGCCCCAGACAGGGTAAATTCACCCCTCCACTTT. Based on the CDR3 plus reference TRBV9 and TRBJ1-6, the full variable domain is DSGVTQTPKHLITATGQRVTLRCSPRSGDLSVYWYQQSLDQGLQFLIQYYNGEERAKGNILERFSAQQFPDLHSELNLSSLELGDSALYFCASSVAPDRVNSPLHFGNGTRLTVT.

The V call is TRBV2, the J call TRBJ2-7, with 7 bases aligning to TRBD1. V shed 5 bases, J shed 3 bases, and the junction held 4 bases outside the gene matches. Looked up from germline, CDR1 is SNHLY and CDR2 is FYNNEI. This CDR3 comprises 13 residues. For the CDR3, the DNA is TGTGCCAGCAGTCTGGGACAGAGCTACGAGCAGTACTTC. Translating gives CASSLGQSYEQYF.

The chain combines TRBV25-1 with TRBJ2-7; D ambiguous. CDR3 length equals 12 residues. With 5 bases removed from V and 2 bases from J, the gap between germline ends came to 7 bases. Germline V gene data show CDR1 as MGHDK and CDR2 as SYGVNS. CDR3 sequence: CASSPAPYEQYF. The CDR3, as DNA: TGTGCCAGCAGTCCCGCACCCTACGAGCAGTACTTC.

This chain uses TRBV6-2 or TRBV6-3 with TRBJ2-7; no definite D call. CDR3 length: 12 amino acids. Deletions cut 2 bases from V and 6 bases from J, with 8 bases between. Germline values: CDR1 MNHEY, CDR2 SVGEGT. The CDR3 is CASSYGQREQYF. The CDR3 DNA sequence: TGTGCCAGCAGTTACGGCCAGCGCGAGCAGTACTTC.

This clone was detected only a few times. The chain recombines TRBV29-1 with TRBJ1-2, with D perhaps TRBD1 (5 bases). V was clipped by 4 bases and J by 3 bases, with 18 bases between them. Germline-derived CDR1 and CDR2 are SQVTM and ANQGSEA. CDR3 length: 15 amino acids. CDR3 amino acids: CSVGGDSGFDYGYTF. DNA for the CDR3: TGCAGCGTTGGAGGGGACTCAGGGTTCGACTATGGCTACACCTTC.

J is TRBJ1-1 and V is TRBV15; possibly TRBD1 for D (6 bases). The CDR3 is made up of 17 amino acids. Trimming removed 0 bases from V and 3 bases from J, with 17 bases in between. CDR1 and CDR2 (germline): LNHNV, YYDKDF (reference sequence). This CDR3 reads CATSRDLRRGGHTEAFF. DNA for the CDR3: TGTGCCACCAGCAGAGATCTGCGTAGAGGGGGACACACTGAAGCTTTCTTT.

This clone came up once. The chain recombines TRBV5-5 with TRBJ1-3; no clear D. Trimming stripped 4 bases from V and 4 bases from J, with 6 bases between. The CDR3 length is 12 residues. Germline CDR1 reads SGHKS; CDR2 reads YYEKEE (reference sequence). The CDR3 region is CASSPEGNTIYF. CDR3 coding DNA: TGTGCCAGCAGCCCGGAAGGAAACACCATATATTTT.

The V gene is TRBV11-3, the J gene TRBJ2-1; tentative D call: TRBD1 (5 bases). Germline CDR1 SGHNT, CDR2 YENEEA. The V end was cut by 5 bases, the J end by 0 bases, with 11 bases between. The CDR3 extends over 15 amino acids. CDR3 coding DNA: TGTGCCAGCAGCCGTGGACAAAGCTCCTACAATGAGCAGTTCTTC. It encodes CASSRGQSSYNEQFF.

Here the CDR3 reads CATSAPGQGIVDEQFF. CDR3 in DNA: TGTGCCACCAGTGCCCCGGGACAGGGGATTGTCGATGAGCAGTTCTTC. The chain employs TRBV24-1 and TRBJ2-1, with 10 bases matching TRBD1. Per the germline V gene, CDR1 is KGHDR and CDR2 is SFDVKD. This CDR3 spans 16 amino acids. Trimming cost V 5 bases and J 8 bases; bases outside gene matches: 11.

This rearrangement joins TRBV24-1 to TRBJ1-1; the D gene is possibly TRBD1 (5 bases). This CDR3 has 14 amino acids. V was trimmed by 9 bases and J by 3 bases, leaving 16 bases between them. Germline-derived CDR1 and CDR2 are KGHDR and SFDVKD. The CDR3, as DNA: TGTGCCACCCCCGGGGGAGGCTTGGACACTGAAGCTTTCTTT. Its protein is CATPGGGLDTEAFF.

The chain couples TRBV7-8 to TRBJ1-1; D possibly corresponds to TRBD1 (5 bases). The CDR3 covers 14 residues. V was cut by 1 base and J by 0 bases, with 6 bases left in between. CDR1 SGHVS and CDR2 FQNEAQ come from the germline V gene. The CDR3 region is CASSLVGVNTEAFF. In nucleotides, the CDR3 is TGTGCCAGCAGCTTAGTAGGGGTGAACACTGAAGCTTTCTTT. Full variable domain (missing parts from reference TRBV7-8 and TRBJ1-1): GAGVSQSPRYKVAKRGQDVALRCDPISGHVSLFWYQQALGQGPEFLTYFQNEAQLDKSGLPSDRFFAERPEGSVSTLKIQRTQQEDSAVYLCASSLVGVNTEAFFGQGTRLTVV.

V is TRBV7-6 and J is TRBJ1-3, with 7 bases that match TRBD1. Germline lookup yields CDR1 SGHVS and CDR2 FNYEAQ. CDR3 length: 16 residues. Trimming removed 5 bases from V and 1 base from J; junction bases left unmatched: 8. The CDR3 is CASSAGTAYSGNTIYF. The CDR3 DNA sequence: TGTGCCAGCAGCGCCGGGACAGCCTATTCTGGAAACACCATATATTTT.

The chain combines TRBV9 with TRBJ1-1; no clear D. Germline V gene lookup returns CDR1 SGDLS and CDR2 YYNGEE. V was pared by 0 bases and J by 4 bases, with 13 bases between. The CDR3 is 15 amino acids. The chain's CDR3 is CASSVEWWESTEAFF. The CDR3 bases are TGTGCCAGCAGCGTAGAGTGGTGGGAATCCACTGAAGCTTTCTTT. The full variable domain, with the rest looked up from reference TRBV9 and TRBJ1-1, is DSGVTQTPKHLITATGQRVTLRCSPRSGDLSVYWYQQSLDQGLQFLIQYYNGEERAKGNILERFSAQQFPDLHSELNLSSLELGDSALYFCASSVEWWESTEAFFGQGTRLTVV.

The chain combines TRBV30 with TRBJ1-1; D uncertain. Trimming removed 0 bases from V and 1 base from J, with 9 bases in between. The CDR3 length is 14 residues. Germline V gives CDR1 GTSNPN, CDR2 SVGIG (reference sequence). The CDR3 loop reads CAWSVGYRNTEAFF. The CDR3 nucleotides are TGTGCCTGGAGTGTAGGATACAGGAACACTGAAGCTTTCTTT.

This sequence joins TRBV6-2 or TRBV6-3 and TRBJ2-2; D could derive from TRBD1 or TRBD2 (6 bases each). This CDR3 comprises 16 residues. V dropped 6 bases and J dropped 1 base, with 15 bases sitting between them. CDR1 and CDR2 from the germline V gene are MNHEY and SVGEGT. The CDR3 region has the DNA TGTGCCAGCAGCCAGAGAGGGGGGAAGAACACCGGGGAGCTGTTTTTT. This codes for CASSQRGGKNTGELFF.

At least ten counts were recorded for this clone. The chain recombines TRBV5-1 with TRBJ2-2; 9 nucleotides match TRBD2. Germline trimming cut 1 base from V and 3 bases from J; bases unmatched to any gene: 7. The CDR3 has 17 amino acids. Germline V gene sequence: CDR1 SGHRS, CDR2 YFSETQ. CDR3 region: CASSLPSGAADTGELFF. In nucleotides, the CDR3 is TGCGCCAGCAGCTTGCCTAGCGGGGCCGCGGACACCGGGGAGCTGTTTTTT. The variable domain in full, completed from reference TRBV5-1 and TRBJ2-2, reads KAGVTQTPRYLIKTRGQQVTLSCSPISGHRSVSWYQQTPGQGLQFLFEYFSETQRNKGNFPGRFSGRQFSNSRSEMNVSTLELGDSALYLCASSLPSGAADTGELFFGEGSRLTVL.

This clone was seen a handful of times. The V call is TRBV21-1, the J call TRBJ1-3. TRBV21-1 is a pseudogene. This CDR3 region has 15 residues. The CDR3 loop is CATYRNFNSGNTIYF. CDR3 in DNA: TGTGCCACATACCGGAACTTTAACTCTGGAAACACCATATATTTT.

CDR3 amino acids: CASSYSMFSSYNSPLHF. As DNA, the CDR3 is TGTGCCAGCAGTTACTCGATGTTTAGCTCCTATAATTCACCCCTCCACTTT. The chain has TRBV6-2 or TRBV6-3 and TRBJ1-6; D is unclear. Germline V gene lookup returns CDR1 MNHEY and CDR2 SVGEGT. Trimming shortened V by 0 bases and J by 0 bases, and 9 bases separated the two germline ends. This CDR3 spans 17 amino acids.

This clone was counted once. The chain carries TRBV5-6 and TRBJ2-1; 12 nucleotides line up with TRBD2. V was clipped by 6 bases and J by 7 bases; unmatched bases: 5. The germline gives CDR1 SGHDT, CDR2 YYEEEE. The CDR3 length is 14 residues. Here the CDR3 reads CASTGLAGTNEQFF. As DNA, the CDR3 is TGTGCCAGCACAGGACTAGCGGGGACAAATGAGCAGTTCTTC.

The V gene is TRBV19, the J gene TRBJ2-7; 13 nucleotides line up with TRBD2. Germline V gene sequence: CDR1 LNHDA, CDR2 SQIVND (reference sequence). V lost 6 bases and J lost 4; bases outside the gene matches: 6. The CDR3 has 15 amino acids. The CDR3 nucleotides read TGTGCCAGTAGCCTGACTAGCGGGGGGCGGTACGAGCAGTACTTC. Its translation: CASSLTSGGRYEQYF. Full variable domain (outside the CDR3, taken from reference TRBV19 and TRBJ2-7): DGGITQSPKYLFRKEGQNVTLSCEQNLNHDAMYWYRQDPGQGLRLIYYSQIVNDFQKGDIAEGYSVSREKKESFPLTVTSAQKNPTAFYLCASSLTSGGRYEQYFGPGTRLTVT.

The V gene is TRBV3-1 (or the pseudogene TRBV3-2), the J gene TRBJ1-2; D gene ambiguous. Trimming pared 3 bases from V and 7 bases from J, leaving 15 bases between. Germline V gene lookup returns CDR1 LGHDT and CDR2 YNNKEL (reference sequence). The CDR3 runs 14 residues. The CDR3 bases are TGTGCCAGCAGCCAGCGTACAAACCCATCTGGCTACACCTTC. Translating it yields CASSQRTNPSGYTF.

The CDR3 DNA reads as TGTGCCAGCAGTTACAGGGCAGGGATCCCCTCCTACGAGCAGTACTTC. Encoded protein: CASSYRAGIPSYEQYF. This chain links TRBV6-7 with TRBJ2-7; the D gene is possibly TRBD1 (5 bases). TRBV6-7 is identified as an open reading frame with a role that is uncertain. The CDR3 covers 16 residues. V was shortened by 2 bases and J by 0 bases, with 14 bases between the two germline ends.